Presented here are 23 T cell receptor beta chains from one specimen sequenced in a study of blood T cell repertoires in COVID-19. The data were produced by immunoSEQ multiplex PCR, yet TCRdb's version contains in-frame clones alone and is incomplete. Here the sample spans roughly 230,000 clones, under 90% being singletons. Sequencing was performed on peripheral blood. The receptor set was obtained from an elderly woman with acute or convalescent COVID-19.

This clone was seen a few times. The chain recombines TRBV10-1 with TRBJ1-5; D may be TRBD1 (5 bases). The CDR3 length is 17 residues. Germline loops: CDR1 WNHNN, CDR2 SYGVQD (reference sequence). Trimming stripped 4 bases from V and 5 bases from J, with 21 bases between. This CDR3 reads CASSVRRRLPGDQPQHF. The CDR3 nucleotides are TGCGCCAGCAGTGTTCGACGGCGGCTACCGGGGGATCAGCCCCAGCATTTT.

The CDR3 loop is CASSGQGNEKLFF. DNA of the CDR3: TGTGCCAGCAGTGGACAGGGGAATGAAAAACTGTTTTTT. The gene calls are TRBV2 and TRBJ1-4; TRBD1 agrees at 8 bases. The germline V gene has CDR1 SNHLY and CDR2 FYNNEI. Trimming took 4 bases from V and 5 from J; bases not matched to a gene: 0. CDR3 size: 13 residues.

The chain employs TRBV19 and TRBJ1-6; TRBD1 matches at 10 bases. After removal of 3 bases from V and 7 bases from J, the junction contained 6 bases not matched to a gene. The CDR3 is 16 amino acids. The V gene's germline CDR1 is LNHDA and CDR2 SQIVND (reference sequence). In DNA, the CDR3 is TGTGCCAGTAGTATTAAGACGGGACAGGGGAATTCACCCCTCCACTTT. This gives the protein CASSIKTGQGNSPLHF.

This sequence joins TRBV18 and TRBJ1-3, with a weak D call TRBD1 (5 bases). The CDR3 is 14 amino acids. Per germline, CDR1 KGHSH and CDR2 LQKENI. Trimming pared 2 bases from V and 7 bases from J, leaving 12 bases between. CDR3 sequence: CASSPAREGNTIYF. CDR3 DNA: TGTGCCAGCTCACCAGCCCGGGAGGGGAACACCATATATTTT.

The CDR3 DNA sequence: TGTGCCAGCAGCTTCGACAGGACCTACTACGAGCAGTACTTC. It is translated as CASSFDRTYYEQYF. V is TRBV11-1 and J is TRBJ2-7, with D possibly matching TRBD1 (6 bases). The germline V and J ends were trimmed by 3 bases and 3 bases, with 12 bases remaining between them. Germline V gene sequence: CDR1 SGHAT, CDR2 FQDESV (reference sequence). There are 14 residues in the CDR3.

In DNA form, the CDR3 reads TGCGCCAGCAGCTTGGTAGCGGGGGGGGCAGATACGCAGTATTTT. Translated, it gives CASSLVAGGADTQYF. The V gene is TRBV5-1, the J gene TRBJ2-3; 11 bases agree with TRBD2. The ends lost 0 bases at V and 4 bases at J; junction bases unmatched: 1. The CDR3 totals 15 residues. In germline, CDR1 is SGHRS, CDR2 YFSETQ. Combining the CDR3 with reference TRBV5-1 and TRBJ2-3 gives the whole variable domain KAGVTQTPRYLIKTRGQQVTLSCSPISGHRSVSWYQQTPGQGLQFLFEYFSETQRNKGNFPGRFSGRQFSNSRSEMNVSTLELGDSALYLCASSLVAGGADTQYFGPGTRLTVL.

The chain employs TRBV11-2 and TRBJ1-2; the D gene is possibly TRBD1 (5 bases). This CDR3 is built from 14 residues. Germline V lookup: CDR1 SGHAT, CDR2 FQNNGV. Trimming took 5 bases from V and 4 from J, leaving 14 bases between them. For the CDR3, the DNA is TGTGCCAGCAGCCCCCGGGGGGGTTCCTATGGCTACACCTTC. It codes for CASSPRGGSYGYTF.

The sample holds one count of this clone. This chain joins TRBV18 and TRBJ1-2, with no clear D. Germline CDR1 reads KGHSH; CDR2 reads LQKENI. The CDR3 is 14 amino acids. Deletions cut 3 bases from V and 0 bases from J, with 8 bases between. CDR3 sequence reads: CASSPSQSNYGYTF. In nucleotides, the CDR3 is TGTGCCAGCTCACCTTCCCAGTCTAACTATGGCTACACCTTC.

The count of this clone is one. The chain is built from TRBV28 and TRBJ1-2, with D tentatively TRBD1 (6 bases). The CDR3 loop spans 14 amino acids. Germline CDR1 and CDR2: MDHEN and SYDVKM. Trimming removed 5 bases at V and 2 bases at J, with 12 bases between. The CDR3 is CASSTRGGNYGYTF. DNA of the CDR3: TGTGCCAGCAGTACGAGGGGGGGGAACTATGGCTACACCTTC.

V is TRBV7-2 and J is TRBJ1-1, with a weak D call TRBD1 (5 bases). The germline V and J ends were trimmed by 3 bases and 5 bases, with 22 bases remaining between them. CDR1 is SGHTA and CDR2 is FQGNSA in the germline V gene. This CDR3 spans 17 amino acids. The CDR3 reads CASSLGGAQSVGTEAFF. The CDR3 DNA reads TGTGCCAGCAGCTTGGGGGGAGCACAATCCGTGGGGACTGAAGCTTTCTTT.

This clone came up a few times. The V gene is TRBV19, the J gene TRBJ1-3; a possible D gene is TRBD1 (6 bases). The V end was cut by 6 bases, the J end by 3 bases, with 18 bases between. CDR1 LNHDA and CDR2 SQIVND come from the germline V gene (reference sequence). The CDR3 runs 16 residues. The CDR3 reads CASRTPGTGLGNTIYF. The CDR3 coding sequence is TGTGCCAGTAGGACCCCAGGCACAGGGCTTGGAAACACCATATATTTT.

The CDR3 nucleotides read TGTGCCAGCTCACCACCTCGGGGTCATGGCTACACCTTC. Translating it yields CASSPPRGHGYTF. This chain joins TRBV18 and TRBJ1-2; D is ambiguous. Trimming shortened V by 0 bases and J by 6 bases, and 8 bases separated the two germline ends. The CDR3 is 13 residues long. CDR1 is KGHSH and CDR2 is LQKENI in the germline V gene.

This clone was observed a few times. CDR3 coding DNA: TGTGCCAGCAGCTTAGTTCCCGGACAGGGGGCGCTAATGGAAAAACTGTTTTTT. It codes for CASSLVPGQGALMEKLFF. The V call is TRBV7-9, the J call TRBJ1-4, with 11 bases lining up with TRBD1. The V segment lost 1 base and the J segment 8 bases; nucleotides outside the gene matches: 12. Per the germline V gene, CDR1 is SEHNR and CDR2 is FQNEAQ (reference sequence). The CDR3 is 18 residues long.

The chain uses TRBV18 and TRBJ1-4; D is possibly TRBD1 (5 bases). Trimming took off 2 bases at V and 13 bases at J, with 14 bases between the two ends. The CDR3 loop spans 13 amino acids. Germline V lookup: CDR1 KGHSH, CDR2 LQKENI. CDR3: CASSPDQGGGLFF. In nucleotides, the CDR3 is TGTGCCAGCTCACCAGATCAGGGCGGGGGACTGTTTTTT.

The chain is built from TRBV10-3 and TRBJ2-1; 7 positions agree with TRBD2. The ends lost 5 bases at V and 5 bases at J; junction bases unmatched: 15. CDR1 ENHRY and CDR2 SYGVKD come from the germline V gene. The CDR3 is 17 amino acids. This chain's CDR3 is CAISPPSEAGPNNEQFF. CDR3 nucleotide sequence: TGTGCCATCAGTCCCCCTTCAGAAGCGGGGCCTAACAATGAGCAGTTCTTC.

This clone turned up a few times. The chain has TRBV27 and TRBJ2-2, with 13 bases identical to TRBD2. Trimming took 7 bases from V and 6 from J; bases not matched to a gene: 8. The germline V gene has CDR1 MNHEY and CDR2 SMNVEV (reference sequence). This CDR3 spans 16 amino acids. Written as DNA, the CDR3 is TGTGCCAGCACCCTTACCGGGACTAGCGGGGCCGGGGAGCTGTTTTTT. This encodes CASTLTGTSGAGELFF.

This rearrangement joins TRBV7-3 to TRBJ2-6; D possibly corresponds to TRBD1 (5 bases). Per the germline V gene, CDR1 is SGHTA and CDR2 is FQGTGA. The CDR3 has 16 amino acids. V lost 2 bases and J 1 base, leaving 9 bases between the germline ends. For the CDR3, the DNA is TGTGCCAGCAGCTTAGACAGACTGTCTGGGGCCAACGTCCTGACTTTC. This codes for CASSLDRLSGANVLTF.

This rearrangement joins TRBV19 to TRBJ1-2; D unclear. Trimming took off 3 bases at V and 4 bases at J, with 12 bases between the two ends. This CDR3 contains 14 residues. Germline CDR1 reads LNHDA; CDR2 reads SQIVND (reference sequence). CDR3 DNA sequence: TGTGCCAGTAGTATGCGGGCCCCGGCCTATGGCTACACCTTC. It translates to CASSMRAPAYGYTF.

The chain is built from TRBV7-2 and TRBJ2-1, with TRBD1 matching 10 bases. The V gene end was trimmed by 5 bases and the J gene end by 8 bases; junction bases not matched to a gene: 9. Germline values: CDR1 SGHTA, CDR2 FQGNSA. The CDR3 extends over 15 amino acids. CDR3 region: CASSQDRGLSYEQFF. The CDR3 region has the DNA TGTGCCAGCAGCCAAGACAGGGGGCTATCGTATGAGCAGTTCTTC.

This clone was recorded once. This chain joins TRBV6-2 or TRBV6-3 and TRBJ1-2, with D unresolved. This CDR3 has 13 amino acids. Germline assignment: CDR1 MNHEY and CDR2 SVGEGT. V shed 0 bases and J shed 4 bases, with 6 bases lying between them. The CDR3 sequence is CASSYSRIYGYTF. CDR3 coding DNA: TGTGCCAGCAGTTACTCGCGGATCTATGGCTACACCTTC.

This clone has a single count. The rearrangement joins TRBV6-6 to TRBJ2-6, with D possibly TRBD1 on 6 matching bases. The CDR3 covers 17 residues. Trimming stripped 6 bases from V and 2 bases from J, with 17 bases between. The germline V gene has CDR1 MNHNY and CDR2 SVGAGI (reference sequence). The CDR3 loop is CASSRSTTGTGANVLTF. As DNA, the CDR3 is TGTGCCAGCAGCCGATCCACCACAGGGACTGGGGCCAACGTCCTGACTTTC.

This sequence joins TRBV15 and TRBJ2-3, with D maybe TRBD1 (5 bases). V was trimmed by 0 bases and J by 0 bases, leaving 10 bases between them. Germline CDR1 and CDR2: LNHNV and YYDKDF (reference sequence). The CDR3 is made up of 16 amino acids. The CDR3 is CATSRDGAGSTDTQYF. The CDR3 region has the DNA TGTGCCACCAGCAGAGATGGCGCAGGGAGCACAGATACGCAGTATTTT.

V gene TRBV27 combines with J gene TRBJ1-1; 10 nucleotides agree with TRBD1. The length of the CDR3 is 16 residues. Unmatched junction bases numbered 8, after V lost 5 bases and J lost 2 bases. Germline loops: CDR1 MNHEY, CDR2 SMNVEV (reference sequence). DNA for the CDR3: TGTGCCAGCAGTGTCCGGACAGGGGGTTTCAACACTGAAGCTTTCTTT. Translating gives CASSVRTGGFNTEAFF.